This T cell receptor beta chain comes out of a study of regulatory T cells in long-lasting Graves disease. The authors built TCR beta libraries using iRepertoire HTBI primers and Arm-PCR of CDR3 regions. TCRdb fed the multiplex PCR reads into MiXCR, producing one record per CDR3 protein. This table has under 800,000 distinct CDR3 sequences, around 15% appearing once. The time point: newly diagnosed GD, antithyroid drugs for less than 3 months. Preparation of the TCR library used RNA extracted from PBMCs. An endocrinology department located in Xi'an, China, was where the patients came from. This clonotype was seen ten or more times. These records were also assigned to another study, of T cells in Graves' hyperthyroidism and ophthalmopathy. That study reports: Patients aged 18 to 65 had newly diagnosed hyperthyroidism that had lasted under 2 months. In making diagnoses, clinical symptoms, serum thyroxine and TRAb, thyroid ultrasound and orbital computed tomography were all used. The majority of expanded thyroid clonotypes above 0.001 also appeared in blood.

The sequence was collected from a woman aged 30 to 39 with Graves disease. Sequencing was performed on peripheral blood mononuclear cells (PBMCs), taken at new diagnosis, from a patient treated with antithyroid drugs.

CDR3 coding DNA: TGTGCCAGCAGTGGGACAGGGGACAACTCCTACGAGCAGTACTTC. It specifies CASSGTGDNSYEQYF. The J gene is TRBJ2-7, the V gene TRBV2; TRBD1 matches at 9 bases. CDR3 length: 15 residues. The V gene's germline CDR1 is SNHLY and CDR2 FYNNEI. V shed 4 bases, J shed 0 bases, and the junction held 4 bases outside the gene matches.